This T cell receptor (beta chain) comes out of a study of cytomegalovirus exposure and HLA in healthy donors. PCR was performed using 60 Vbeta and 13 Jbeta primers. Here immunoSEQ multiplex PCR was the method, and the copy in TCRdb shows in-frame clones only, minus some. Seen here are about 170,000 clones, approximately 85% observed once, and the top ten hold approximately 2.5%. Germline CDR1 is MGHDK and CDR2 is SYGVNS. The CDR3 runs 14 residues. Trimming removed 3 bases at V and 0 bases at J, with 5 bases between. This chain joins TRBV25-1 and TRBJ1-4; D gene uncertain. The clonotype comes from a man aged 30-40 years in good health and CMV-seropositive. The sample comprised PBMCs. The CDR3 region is CASSDRSTNEKLFF. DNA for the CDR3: TGTGCCAGCAGTGACAGGTCAACTAATGAAAAACTGTTTTTT.